The 20 T cell receptor beta chains reported below all come from one sample, sequenced in a study of beta chain features in type 1 diabetes. Investigators reverse transcribed all isolated RNA, so they sequenced expressed TCRB transcripts. The data were produced by immunoSEQ multiplex PCR, yet TCRdb's version contains in-frame clones alone and is incomplete. Of under 900,000 clones in the sample, roughly 16% are singletons; the top ten hold roughly 0.025%. The sample consisted of naive CD4+ T cells from blood. The source of these receptors is a woman between 18 and 29 years old in good health.

The chain carries TRBV5-6 and TRBJ2-6; weak D call: TRBD1 (6 bases). The CDR3 is 15 amino acids. Per the germline V gene, CDR1 is SGHDT and CDR2 is YYEEEE. V gave up 5 bases and J gave up 0 bases, with 9 bases separating them. This chain's CDR3 is CASRKQGSGANVLTF. The DNA for the CDR3 is TGTGCCAGCAGGAAACAGGGCTCTGGGGCCAACGTCCTGACTTTC.

This clone was picked up a small number of times. The rearrangement links TRBV5-1 to TRBJ2-2; a possible D gene is TRBD1 (6 bases). Germline V gene sequence: CDR1 SGHRS, CDR2 YFSETQ. Trimming removed 1 base from V and 5 bases from J, with 9 bases in between. This CDR3 contains 14 residues. CDR3 DNA sequence: TGCGCCAGCAGCTTGTATCAGGGGACCGGGGAGCTGTTTTTT. Protein sequence: CASSLYQGTGELFF.

CDR3 in DNA: TGCAGCGTTGACGATATATCCGGGAGCAATGAGCAGTTCTTC. It yields the protein CSVDDISGSNEQFF. The chain uses TRBV29-1 and TRBJ2-1, with D perhaps TRBD2 (6 bases). The V end was cut by 3 bases, the J end by 6 bases, with 15 bases between. The CDR3 spans 14 residues. Germline CDR1 and CDR2: SQVTM and ANQGSEA.

This clone was detected a few times. The DNA of the CDR3 is TGTGCCATCAGTGTGACAGGGGGTATACCCTATGGCTACACCTTC. It yields the protein CAISVTGGIPYGYTF. This rearrangement joins TRBV10-3 to TRBJ1-2; 9 nucleotides match TRBD1. Losses at the gene ends were 4 bases for V and 4 bases for J; bases not matched to a gene: 7. The CDR3 has 15 amino acids. Germline-derived CDR1 and CDR2 are ENHRY and SYGVKD.

This chain links TRBV28 with TRBJ2-5; possible D gene TRBD1, 6 bases. V lost 6 bases and J lost 1, with 15 bases in between. The CDR3 extends over 15 amino acids. Germline V gene data show CDR1 as MDHEN and CDR2 as SYDVKM. Written as DNA, the CDR3 is TGTGCCAGCAGGTTTGGCAGGGGATCCCAAGAGACCCAGTACTTC. The encoded protein is CASRFGRGSQETQYF. The full variable domain, in which reference TRBV28 and TRBJ2-5 provide the parts outside the CDR3, is DVKVTQSSRYLVKRTGEKVFLECVQDMDHENMFWYRQDPGLGLRLIYFSYDVKMKEKGDIPEGYSVSREKKERFSLILESASTNQTSMYLCASRFGRGSQETQYFGPGTRLLVL.

In its sample, this clone was seen a few times. CDR3 loop: CASSYSSNSRSYEQYF. The CDR3 DNA sequence: TGTGCCAGCAGTTACTCCTCCAACAGCCGTTCCTACGAGCAGTACTTC. V is TRBV6-6 and J is TRBJ2-7, with D unresolved. In germline, CDR1 is MNHNY, CDR2 SVGAGI (reference sequence). The CDR3 extends over 16 amino acids. Trimming removed 0 bases at V and 1 base at J, with 13 bases between.

The table lists this clone with a few counts. V gene TRBV5-1 combines with J gene TRBJ2-5; D is ambiguous. The CDR3 has 13 residues. The germline gives CDR1 SGHRS, CDR2 YFSETQ. Deletions cut 4 bases from V and 3 bases from J, with 10 bases between. CDR3: CASSPTAEETQYF. CDR3 in DNA: TGCGCCAGCAGCCCTACGGCGGAAGAGACCCAGTACTTC.

Of note for this clone: This sample also contains other DNA sequences that code for the same CDR3. The genes are TRBV28 and TRBJ2-7; D is unresolved. With 2 bases removed from V and 4 bases from J, the gap between germline ends came to 6 bases. Germline values: CDR1 MDHEN, CDR2 SYDVKM. CDR3 length: 12 residues. This CDR3 is CASSLARYEQYF. Written as DNA, the CDR3 is TGTGCCAGCAGTTTAGCGAGGTACGAGCAGTACTTC.

The rearrangement uses TRBV4-3 and TRBJ1-5; unclear D gene. The CDR3 extends over 15 amino acids. Germline-derived CDR1 and CDR2 are LGHNA and YSLEER. The germline V and J ends were trimmed by 0 bases and 6 bases, with 12 bases remaining between them. CDR3 in amino acids: CASSQDWILRQPQHF. CDR3 coding DNA: TGCGCCAGCAGCCAAGATTGGATATTGCGTCAGCCCCAGCATTTT.

The chain is built from TRBV28 and TRBJ1-1; D may be TRBD1 (5 bases). V lost 5 bases, J lost 1 base, and 14 bases lay in between. CDR1 is MDHEN, CDR2 SYDVKM, per germline. This CDR3 contains 15 residues. Written as DNA, the CDR3 is TGTGCCAGCAGTCCCCCGGGACGCAAGAACACTGAAGCTTTCTTT. Amino acid sequence: CASSPPGRKNTEAFF.

This clone showed up just a few times. The chain has TRBV7-3 and TRBJ2-7, with a tentative D call TRBD2 (5 bases). This CDR3 has 14 amino acids. Per the germline V gene, CDR1 is SGHTA and CDR2 is FQGTGA. V shed 5 bases and J shed 5 bases, with 16 bases lying between them. Written as DNA, the CDR3 is TGTGCCAGCAGCCCGGGATTCATCGAGCACGAGCAGTACTTC. Translation gives CASSPGFIEHEQYF.

There are a few counts of this clone. The chain is built from TRBV2 and TRBJ2-7; possibly TRBD1 for D (6 bases). Germline-derived CDR1 and CDR2 are SNHLY and FYNNEI. This CDR3 comprises 15 residues. The germline V and J ends were trimmed by 5 bases and 2 bases, with 16 bases remaining between them. The CDR3: CASSRGGARTYEQYF. CDR3 in DNA: TGTGCCAGCAGTCGAGGGGGAGCCCGAACCTACGAGCAGTACTTC.

The table lists this clone with a few counts. J is TRBJ1-4 and V is TRBV7-9; TRBD1 aligns across 7 bases. With 2 bases clipped from V and 7 bases from J, the junction kept 7 bases outside the gene matches. Germline V gives CDR1 SEHNR, CDR2 FQNEAQ (reference sequence). The CDR3 sequence is 15 residues long. The CDR3 loop is CASSLRGTDAEKLFF. As DNA, the CDR3 is TGTGCCAGCAGCTTAAGGGGGACAGACGCTGAAAAACTGTTTTTT.

This clone was seen a handful of times. The V call is TRBV7-2, the J call TRBJ2-3; possibly TRBD1 for D (5 bases). The ends were cut back, 0 bases at V and 3 bases at J, with 10 bases in the middle. Germline CDR1 is SGHTA and CDR2 is FQGNSA. CDR3 size: 15 residues. The CDR3 DNA sequence: TGTGCCAGCAGCTTAGCGGGGCGGTATACAGATACGCAGTATTTT. Translation: CASSLAGRYTDTQYF. The full variable domain, rest sourced from reference TRBV7-2 and TRBJ2-3, is GAGVSQSPSNKVTEKGKDVELRCDPISGHTALYWYRQSLGQGLEFLIYFQGNSAPDKSGLPSDRFSAERTGGSVSTLTIQRTQQEDSAVYLCASSLAGRYTDTQYFGPGTRLTVL.

The chain carries TRBV9 and TRBJ2-3, with D maybe TRBD2 (6 bases). V was shortened by 4 bases and J by 4 bases, with 10 bases between the two germline ends. The CDR3 sequence is 13 residues long. Per germline, CDR1 SGDLS and CDR2 YYNGEE. The CDR3 DNA is TGTGCCAGCAGCTACTCTAGCGCAGATACGCAGTATTTT. Amino acid sequence: CASSYSSADTQYF.

The V call is TRBV18, the J call TRBJ2-7; 7 positions agree with TRBD2. The CDR3 covers 15 residues. Trimming removed 8 bases from V and 2 bases from J; junction bases left unmatched: 12. The germline V gene has CDR1 KGHSH and CDR2 LQKENI. The CDR3 DNA reads TGTGCCAGCGCCCCCCTAGCGGTCGATACCTACGAGCAGTACTTC. This encodes CASAPLAVDTYEQYF.

V is TRBV7-3 and J is TRBJ2-1; 14 positions match TRBD2. This CDR3 comprises 17 residues. V gave up 3 bases and J gave up 7 bases; unmatched junction bases: 8. Germline loops: CDR1 SGHTA, CDR2 FQGTGA. The CDR3 loop reads CASSLTGLAGGWNEQFF. The CDR3 nucleotides read TGTGCCAGCAGCTTGACCGGACTAGCGGGAGGTTGGAATGAGCAGTTCTTC.

CDR3 loop: CASRQGRENEQYF. DNA of the CDR3: TGTGCCAGCAGGCAGGGGCGGGAGAACGAGCAGTACTTC. This rearrangement joins TRBV28 to TRBJ2-7, with D perhaps matching TRBD2 (7 bases). Trimming left V 6 bases short and J 5 bases short, with 14 bases between. Germline assignment: CDR1 MDHEN and CDR2 SYDVKM. The CDR3 spans 13 residues.

The chain joins TRBV4-2 to TRBJ1-1; 8 bases are shared with TRBD1. This CDR3 region has 15 residues. After removal of 2 bases from V and 1 base from J, the junction contained 3 bases not matched to a gene. The germline V gene encodes CDR1 LGHNA and CDR2 YNFKEQ. In DNA, the CDR3 is TGTGCCAGCAGCCAAACCGACAGGGGGAACACTGAAGCTTTCTTT. This codes for CASSQTDRGNTEAFF.

The CDR3 DNA reads as TGTGCCAGCAGCTTAGCTGGGACAGGATATCAGCCCCAGCATTTT. Protein: CASSLAGTGYQPQHF. The chain couples TRBV7-2 to TRBJ1-5; TRBD1 matches 8 bases. This CDR3 region has 15 residues. From germline, CDR1 is SGHTA and CDR2 FQGNSA. V was clipped by 0 bases and J by 5 bases; unmatched bases: 3.